The 11 T cell receptor beta chains presented below share a single source sample, sequenced in a study of shared clonotypes between healthy human individuals. Only in-frame clones appear in the TCRdb table, and some are missing; sequencing was by immunoSEQ multiplex PCR. The sample records more than 2,000,000 clones, roughly nine tenths being singletons. Source material: naive CD4+ T cells sorted from blood. Subset indicated: CD45RA+ positively selected. These receptors originate from a man between 18 and 29 years old in good health.

This clone was detected only once. The gene calls are TRBV6-6 and TRBJ2-5; 7 nucleotides agree with TRBD1. This CDR3 contains 12 residues. The germline V gene has CDR1 MNHNY and CDR2 SVGAGI (reference sequence). After removal of 6 bases from V and 13 bases from J, the junction contained 11 bases not matched to a gene. CDR3 loop: CASRAPEDRLYF. The DNA of the CDR3 is TGTGCCAGCAGGGCCCCCGAGGACAGGCTGTACTTC.

The chain is built from TRBV5-4 and TRBJ2-1, with D tentatively TRBD2 (5 bases). CDR3 size: 15 residues. Germline V CDR1 and CDR2: SGHNT, YYREEE (reference sequence). V was shortened by 4 bases and J by 0 bases, with 11 bases between the two germline ends. The CDR3 spells CASSATISSYNEQFF. CDR3 nucleotide sequence: TGTGCCAGCAGCGCGACTATCAGCTCCTACAATGAGCAGTTCTTC.

A few counts support this clone. The chain combines TRBV2 with TRBJ1-1, with D unclear. Trimming stripped 0 bases from V and 8 bases from J, with 13 bases between. This CDR3 comprises 14 residues. CDR1 is SNHLY, CDR2 FYNNEI, per germline. CDR3 loop: CASSEAPGSVEAFF. The CDR3 DNA sequence: TGTGCCAGCAGTGAAGCCCCCGGGTCAGTAGAAGCTTTCTTT.

The chain has TRBV5-1 and TRBJ1-6; TRBD1 agrees at 11 bases. V dropped 0 bases and J dropped 8; count of bases not matched to a gene: 7. The CDR3 totals 17 residues. Germline lookup yields CDR1 SGHRS and CDR2 YFSETQ. As DNA, the CDR3 is TGCGCCAGCAGCTTGGCTCCGGGACAGGGGGGGTATTCACCCCTCCACTTT. Encoded protein: CASSLAPGQGGYSPLHF.

The chain recombines TRBV7-9 with TRBJ2-3; 7 bases are shared with TRBD2. CDR1 SEHNR and CDR2 FQNEAQ come from the germline V gene (reference sequence). CDR3 size: 16 residues. V dropped 5 bases and J dropped 6; count of bases not matched to a gene: 14. CDR3: CASSGGLQKGWDTQYF. CDR3 bases: TGTGCCAGCAGCGGGGGACTACAGAAGGGGTGGGATACGCAGTATTTT.

The rearrangement uses TRBV5-4 and TRBJ1-1; D call uncertain. The germline gives CDR1 SGHNT, CDR2 YYREEE (reference sequence). Trimming removed 4 bases at V and 1 base at J, with 14 bases between. The CDR3 length is 15 residues. The CDR3 is CASSPGGQANTEAFF. The DNA of the CDR3 is TGTGCCAGCAGCCCCGGAGGGCAAGCGAACACTGAAGCTTTCTTT.

The chain carries TRBV18 and TRBJ2-7; 8 bases map to TRBD1. This CDR3 has 14 amino acids. The germline V gene encodes CDR1 KGHSH and CDR2 LQKENI. The J segment lost 2 bases and the V segment lost 5 bases, leaving 5 bases of the junction unmatched. The CDR3 nucleotides read TGTGCCAGCTCATCACAGGGGGGCCCCTACGAGCAGTACTTC. Its protein is CASSSQGGPYEQYF.

The V gene is TRBV29-1, the J gene TRBJ1-1, with D tentatively TRBD1 (5 bases). This CDR3 spans 13 amino acids. Germline CDR1 and CDR2: SQVTM and ANQGSEA. Trimming pared 0 bases from V and 4 bases from J, leaving 9 bases between. CDR3 region: CSVEDLGGTEAFF. The DNA for the CDR3 is TGCAGCGTTGAAGATTTGGGGGGCACTGAAGCTTTCTTT.

The chain combines TRBV10-2 with TRBJ1-1; D might be TRBD1 (5 bases). Germline CDR1 reads WSHSY; CDR2 reads SAAADI. The V end lost 6 bases, the J end lost 3 bases, and 14 bases lay between the germline ends. The CDR3 has 14 residues. The CDR3 spells CASRRQQVDTEAFF. The CDR3 coding sequence is TGCGCCAGCAGGCGACAGCAGGTGGACACTGAAGCTTTCTTT.

The chain couples TRBV28 to TRBJ1-5; 9 bases are shared with TRBD1. The junction had 9 bases not matched to a gene; V was cut back by 6 bases and J by 6 bases. Germline V lookup: CDR1 MDHEN, CDR2 SYDVKM. The CDR3 has 15 residues. CDR3 amino acids: CASREQGAQAQPQHF. CDR3 sequence (DNA): TGTGCCAGCAGGGAACAGGGGGCGCAGGCTCAGCCCCAGCATTTT.

As regards this clone: This specimen includes other DNA sequences encoding the same CDR3. The chain links TRBV5-1 to TRBJ2-5; 8 bases agree with TRBD1. From germline, CDR1 is SGHRS and CDR2 YFSETQ. This CDR3 region has 14 residues. V lost 2 bases, J lost 5 bases, and 5 bases stayed unmatched. The CDR3 loop is CASSFGQGRETQYF. In nucleotides, the CDR3 is TGCGCCAGCAGCTTCGGACAGGGTCGGGAGACCCAGTACTTC. The whole variable domain, remainder taken from reference TRBV5-1 and TRBJ2-5, is KAGVTQTPRYLIKTRGQQVTLSCSPISGHRSVSWYQQTPGQGLQFLFEYFSETQRNKGNFPGRFSGRQFSNSRSEMNVSTLELGDSALYLCASSFGQGRETQYFGPGTRLLVL.